This TCR beta chain comes out of a study of T cell repertoires in cytomegalovirus infection. This CDR3 is built from 14 residues. Germline V CDR1 and CDR2: KGHSH, LQKENI. On this clonotype itself: One end of the junction is discordant with germline, which a read error may explain.

TCRdb processed the reads anew with MiXCR; each CDR3 protein has one entry. The sample has some 300,000 distinct CDR3 sequences, around 10% seen once. The clonotype was recovered from a human donor in good health (CMV status not recorded). Some clones in this sample may be carry-over from other donors' samples. The genes are TRBV18 and TRBJ1-2; the D is unclear. Sequenced material: PBMCs. CDR3 amino acids: CASSPPADNYGYPF. CDR3 DNA sequence: TGTGCCAGCTCACCACCGGCAGATAACTATGGCTACCCCTTC.